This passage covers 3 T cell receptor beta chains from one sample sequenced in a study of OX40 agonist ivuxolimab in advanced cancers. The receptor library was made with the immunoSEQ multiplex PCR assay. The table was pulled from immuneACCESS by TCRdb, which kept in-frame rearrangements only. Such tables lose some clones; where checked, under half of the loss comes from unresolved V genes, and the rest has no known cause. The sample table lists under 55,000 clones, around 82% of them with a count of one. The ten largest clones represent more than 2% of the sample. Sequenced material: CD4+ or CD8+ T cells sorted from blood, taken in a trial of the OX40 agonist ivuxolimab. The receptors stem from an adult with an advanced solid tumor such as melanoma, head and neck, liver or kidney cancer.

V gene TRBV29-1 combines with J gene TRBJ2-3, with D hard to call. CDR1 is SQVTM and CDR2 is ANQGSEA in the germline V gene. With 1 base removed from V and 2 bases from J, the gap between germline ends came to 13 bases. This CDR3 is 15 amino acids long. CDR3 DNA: TGCAGCGTTGAAGGGCAGTCGGGTTACACAGATACGCAGTATTTT. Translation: CSVEGQSGYTDTQYF.

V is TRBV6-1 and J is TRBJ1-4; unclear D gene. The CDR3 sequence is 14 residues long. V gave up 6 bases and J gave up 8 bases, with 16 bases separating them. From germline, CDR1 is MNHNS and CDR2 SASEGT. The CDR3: CASSFPPLIEKLFF. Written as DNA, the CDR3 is TGTGCCAGCAGCTTCCCACCTCTGATAGAAAAACTGTTTTTT.

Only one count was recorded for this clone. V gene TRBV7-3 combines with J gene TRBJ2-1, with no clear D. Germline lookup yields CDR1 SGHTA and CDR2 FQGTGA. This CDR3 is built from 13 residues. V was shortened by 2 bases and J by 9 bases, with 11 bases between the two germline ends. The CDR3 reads CASSLGPVGEQFF. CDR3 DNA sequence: TGTGCCAGCAGCTTAGGGCCAGTGGGTGAGCAGTTCTTC.